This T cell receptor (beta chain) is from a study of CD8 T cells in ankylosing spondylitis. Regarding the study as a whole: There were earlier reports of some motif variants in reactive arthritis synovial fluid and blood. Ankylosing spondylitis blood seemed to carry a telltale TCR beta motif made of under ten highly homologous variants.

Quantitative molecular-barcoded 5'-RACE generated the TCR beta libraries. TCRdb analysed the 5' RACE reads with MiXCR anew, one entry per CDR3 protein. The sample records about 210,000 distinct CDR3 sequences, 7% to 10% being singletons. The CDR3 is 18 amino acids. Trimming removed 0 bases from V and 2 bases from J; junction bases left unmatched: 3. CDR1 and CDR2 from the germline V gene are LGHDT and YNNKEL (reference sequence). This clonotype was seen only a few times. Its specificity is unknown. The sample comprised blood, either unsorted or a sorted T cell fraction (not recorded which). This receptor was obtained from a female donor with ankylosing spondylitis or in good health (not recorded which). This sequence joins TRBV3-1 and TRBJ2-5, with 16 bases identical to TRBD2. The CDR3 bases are TGTGCCAGCAGCCAAGAAGAGGGACTAGCGGGAGGGCAAGAGACCCAGTACTTC. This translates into CASSQEEGLAGGQETQYF.